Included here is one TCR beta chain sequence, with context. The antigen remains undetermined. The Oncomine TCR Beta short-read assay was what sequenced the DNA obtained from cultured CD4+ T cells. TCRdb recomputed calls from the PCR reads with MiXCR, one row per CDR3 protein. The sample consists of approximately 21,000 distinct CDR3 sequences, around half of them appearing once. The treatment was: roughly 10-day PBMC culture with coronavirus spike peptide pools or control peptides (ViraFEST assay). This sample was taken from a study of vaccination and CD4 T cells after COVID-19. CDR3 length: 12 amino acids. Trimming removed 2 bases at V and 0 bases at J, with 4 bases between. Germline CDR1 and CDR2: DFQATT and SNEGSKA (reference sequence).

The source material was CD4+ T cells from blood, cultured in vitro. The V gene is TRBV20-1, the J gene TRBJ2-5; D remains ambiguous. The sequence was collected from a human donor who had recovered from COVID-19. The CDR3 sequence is CSARPHQETQYF. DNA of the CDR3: TGCAGTGCTAGACCACACCAAGAGACCCAGTACTTC.